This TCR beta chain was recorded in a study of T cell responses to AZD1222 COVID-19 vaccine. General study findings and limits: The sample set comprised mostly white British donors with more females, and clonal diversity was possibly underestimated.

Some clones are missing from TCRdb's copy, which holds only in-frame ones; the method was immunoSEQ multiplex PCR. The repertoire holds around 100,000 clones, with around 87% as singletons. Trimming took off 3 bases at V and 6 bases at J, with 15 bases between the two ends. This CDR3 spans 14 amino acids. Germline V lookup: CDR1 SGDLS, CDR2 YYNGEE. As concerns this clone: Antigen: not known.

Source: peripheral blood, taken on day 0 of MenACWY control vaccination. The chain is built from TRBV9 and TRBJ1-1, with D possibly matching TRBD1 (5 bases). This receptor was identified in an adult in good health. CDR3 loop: CASSAGRIRAEAFF. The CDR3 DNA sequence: TGTGCCAGCAGCGCGGGGCGGATTAGGGCTGAAGCTTTCTTT.